This T cell receptor beta chain comes out of a study of memory CD4+ T cells and cytomegalovirus serostatus. Overall study: Healthy Belgian adult donors included 9 or 10 CMV-positive and 24 CMV-negative people.

Study-wide results and caveats: Each of approximately 69 CMV-associated TCRbeta sequences occurred in one to five individuals.

Profiling relied on immunoSEQ multiplex PCR, and the TCRdb table lists in-frame clones only, not all of them. The sample records over 75,000 clones, under 90% being singletons. Regarding this clone: Its antigen is as yet unknown.

Single viable CD3+CD4+CD8-CD45RO+ cells were sorted as the memory CD4+ T cells. CDR3 length equals 16 residues. Germline CDR1 and CDR2: SGHAT and FQDESV (reference sequence). Trimming removed 0 bases from V and 9 bases from J, with 18 bases in between. V is TRBV11-1 and J is TRBJ2-1; D may be TRBD2 (6 bases). This TCR was recovered from an adult in good health and CMV-seropositive. Sequencing was carried out using memory CD4+ T cells from blood. The CDR3, as DNA: TGTGCCAGCAGCTTAGCTACGGACCGGAGGGGCCCTGAGCAGTTCTTC. Translation gives CASSLATDRRGPEQFF.